This is a list of T cell receptor beta chains from one sample in a study of cytomegalovirus exposure and HLA in healthy donors. The repertoire was sequenced with immunoSEQ multiplex PCR; TCRdb's copy has only in-frame clones and lacks some. The sample holds approximately 190,000 clones, roughly 85% seen once. Sequencing used PBMCs. The source is a woman between 18 and 30 years old in good health and CMV-seronegative. The CDR3 runs from the conserved cysteine through the conserved F or W. Fields, in order: clone size, V gene, J gene, D gene, CDR3 protein, CDR3 DNA. D genes are given only for firm matches. Rows may omit the clone size; those that give it use once, few, many or a size class.

abundance: NA
v_gene: TRBV6-5
j_gene: TRBJ2-1
d_gene: TRBD1
CDR3aa: CASSYSGTGGWNEQFF
CDR3nt: TGTGCCAGCAGTTACTCGGGGACAGGGGGCTGGAATGAGCAGTTCTTC

abundance: NA
v_gene: TRBV19
j_gene: TRBJ2-1
d_gene: NA
CDR3aa: CASSNSQGSYNEQFF
CDR3nt: TGTGCCAGTAGTAATTCCCAGGGCTCCTACAATGAGCAGTTCTTC

abundance: few
v_gene: TRBV4-3
j_gene: TRBJ1-5
d_gene: TRBD1
CDR3aa: CASSHPRGQGNQPQHF
CDR3nt: TGCGCCAGCAGCCATCCAAGGGGACAGGGCAATCAGCCCCAGCATTTT

abundance: NA
v_gene: TRBV30
j_gene: TRBJ2-1
d_gene: NA
CDR3aa: CAWSVRGTFGQNNEQFF
CDR3nt: TGTGCCTGGAGTGTAAGGGGGACGTTTGGCCAGAACAATGAGCAGTTCTTC

abundance: NA
v_gene: TRBV4-1
j_gene: TRBJ2-1
d_gene: TRBD2
CDR3aa: CASSRELRTSGNEQFF
CDR3nt: TGCGCCAGCAGCCGGGAACTTAGGACTAGCGGCAATGAGCAGTTCTTC

abundance: NA
v_gene: TRBV27
j_gene: TRBJ2-5
d_gene: TRBD1
CDR3aa: CASSPLGGGDRKSWGQETQYF
CDR3nt: TGTGCCAGCAGCCCACTCGGGGGCGGGGACAGGAAATCGTGGGGGCAAGAGACCCAGTACTTC

abundance: NA
v_gene: TRBV6-5
j_gene: TRBJ2-7
d_gene: TRBD2
CDR3aa: CAVRASGEASYEQYF
CDR3nt: TGTGCCGTACGAGCTAGCGGAGAGGCCTCCTACGAGCAGTACTTC

abundance: NA
v_gene: TRBV7-9
j_gene: TRBJ2-3
d_gene: NA
CDR3aa: CASNPTIATDTQYF
CDR3nt: TGTGCCAGCAACCCTACGATCGCCACAGATACGCAGTATTTT

abundance: NA
v_gene: TRBV4-3
j_gene: TRBJ2-1
d_gene: TRBD1
CDR3aa: CASSQSGGVSYNEQFF
CDR3nt: TGCGCCAGCAGCCAATCAGGGGGCGTGTCCTACAATGAGCAGTTCTTC

abundance: NA
v_gene: TRBV30
j_gene: TRBJ2-3
d_gene: TRBD2
CDR3aa: CAWRESGRGDTQYF
CDR3nt: TGTGCCTGGAGAGAGAGCGGGAGGGGAGATACGCAGTATTTT

abundance: NA
v_gene: TRBV6-5
j_gene: TRBJ1-5
d_gene: NA
CDR3aa: CASSQAYNQPQHF
CDR3nt: TGTGCCAGCAGCCAGGCATATAATCAGCCCCAGCATTTT

abundance: NA
v_gene: TRBV4-2
j_gene: TRBJ1-4
d_gene: TRBD1
CDR3aa: CASSQEPDRGTNEKLFF
CDR3nt: TGTGCCAGCAGCCAAGAACCGGACAGGGGGACAAATGAAAAACTGTTTTTT

abundance: NA
v_gene: TRBV9
j_gene: TRBJ1-2
d_gene: NA
CDR3aa: CASSVGRSRPEGYTF
CDR3nt: TGTGCCAGCAGCGTAGGGAGGTCTCGGCCGGAAGGCTACACCTTC

abundance: NA
v_gene: TRBV7-9
j_gene: TRBJ1-1
d_gene: TRBD1
CDR3aa: CASSFLTGVAFF
CDR3nt: TGTGCCAGCAGCTTTCTGACAGGGGTAGCTTTCTTT

abundance: NA
v_gene: TRBV6-5
j_gene: TRBJ2-3
d_gene: TRBD2
CDR3aa: CASSNPQRDGAQYF
CDR3nt: TGTGCCAGCAGTAACCCCCAGCGGGATGGGGCGCAGTATTTT

abundance: NA
v_gene: TRBV30
j_gene: TRBJ2-3
d_gene: TRBD2
CDR3aa: CAWLPLAGVADTQYF
CDR3nt: TGTGCCTGGCTCCCACTAGCGGGGGTGGCAGATACGCAGTATTTT

abundance: NA
v_gene: TRBV7-6
j_gene: TRBJ2-3
d_gene: NA
CDR3aa: CASSLVSSTDTQYF
CDR3nt: TGTGCCAGCAGCTTAGTTTCGAGCACAGATACGCAGTATTTT

abundance: NA
v_gene: TRBV6-1
j_gene: TRBJ1-4
d_gene: NA
CDR3aa: CASSRVGKLFF
CDR3nt: TGTGCCAGCAGCCGGGTGGGAAAACTGTTTTTT

abundance: NA
v_gene: TRBV5-1
j_gene: TRBJ1-1
d_gene: TRBD1
CDR3aa: CASSHPTGDTEAFF
CDR3nt: TGCGCCAGCAGTCATCCCACAGGGGACACTGAAGCTTTCTTT

abundance: NA
v_gene: TRBV5-6
j_gene: TRBJ2-5
d_gene: NA
CDR3aa: CASSSLLEETQYF
CDR3nt: TGTGCCAGCAGCTCCTTATTAGAAGAGACCCAGTACTTC

abundance: NA
v_gene: TRBV27
j_gene: TRBJ2-1
d_gene: TRBD2
CDR3aa: CASSFLAGGQSYNEQFF
CDR3nt: TGTGCCAGCAGTTTCTTGGCGGGAGGGCAGTCCTACAATGAGCAGTTCTTC